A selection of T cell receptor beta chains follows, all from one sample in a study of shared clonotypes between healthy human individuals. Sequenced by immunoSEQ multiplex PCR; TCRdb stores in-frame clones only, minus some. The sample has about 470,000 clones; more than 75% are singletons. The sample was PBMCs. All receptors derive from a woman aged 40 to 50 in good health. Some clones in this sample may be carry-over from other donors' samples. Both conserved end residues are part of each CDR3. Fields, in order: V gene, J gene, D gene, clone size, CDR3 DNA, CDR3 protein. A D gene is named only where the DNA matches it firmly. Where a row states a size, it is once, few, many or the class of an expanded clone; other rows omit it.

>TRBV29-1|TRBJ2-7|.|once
TGCAGCGTTGAAGGGGGTGTTTACGAGCAGTACTTC
CSVEGGVYEQYF
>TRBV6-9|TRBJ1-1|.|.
TGTGCCAGCAGTTACCAGATTCAGGGGACGCTAAACGCTTTCTTT
CASSYQIQGTLNAFF
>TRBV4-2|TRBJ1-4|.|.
TGTGCCAGCAGCCAAGAGGGTGGGGCCGGGGAAAAACTGTTTTTT
CASSQEGGAGEKLFF
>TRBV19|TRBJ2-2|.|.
TGTGCCAGTAGTATGGAGGACTCCCTCGCCACCGGGGAGCTGTTTTTT
CASSMEDSLATGELFF
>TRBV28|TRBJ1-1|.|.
TGTGCCAGCAAGTTAGGTCAAACTGAAGCTTTCTTT
CASKLGQTEAFF
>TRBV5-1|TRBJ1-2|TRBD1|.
TGCGCCAGCAGCACCGGGACAGGAGAGGACTACACCTTC
CASSTGTGEDYTF
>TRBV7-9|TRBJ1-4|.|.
TGTGCCAGCAGCCTGGCCTCAGGGCTCGCTGGTAATGAAAAACTGTTTTTT
CASSLASGLAGNEKLFF
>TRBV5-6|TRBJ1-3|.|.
TGTGCCAGCAGCTTGGAATTGACTGGAAACACCATATATTTT
CASSLELTGNTIYF
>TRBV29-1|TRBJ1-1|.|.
TGCAGCGTGCTAGATCCGTTCCTGAACACTGAAGCTTTCTTT
CSVLDPFLNTEAFF
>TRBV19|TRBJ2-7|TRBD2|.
TGTGCCAGTAGCCCTTCTGGGGGGAGGGAGATGTACGAGCAGTACTTC
CASSPSGGREMYEQYF
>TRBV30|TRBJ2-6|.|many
TGTGCCTGGAGTACGGGTGGGGCCAACGTCCTGACTTTC
CAWSTGGANVLTF
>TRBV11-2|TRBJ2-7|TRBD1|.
TGTGCCAGCAGCTTCACCCCGGGACAGGCATCCGAGCAGTACTTC
CASSFTPGQASEQYF
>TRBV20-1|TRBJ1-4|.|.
TGCAGTGCAAAGGGCACTGAAAAACTGTTTTTT
CSAKGTEKLFF
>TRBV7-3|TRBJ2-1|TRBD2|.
TGTGCCAGCAGCCCTAGGGGGCGACGGGGCGGGAGGGCCCTCAATGAGCAGTTCTTC
CASSPRGRRGGRALNEQFF
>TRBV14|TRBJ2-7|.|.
TGTGCCAGCAGCCTTTTTTACGGGGACGAGCAGTACTTC
CASSLFYGDEQYF
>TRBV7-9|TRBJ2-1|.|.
TGTGCCAGGGGGTGGGACAATGAGCAGTTCTTC
CARGWDNEQFF
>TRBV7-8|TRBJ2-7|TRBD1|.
TGTGCCAGCAGCTCTCGGTGGGACAGAGGGGTATACGAGCAGTACTTC
CASSSRWDRGVYEQYF
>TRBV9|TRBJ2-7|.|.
TGTGCCAGCAGCGTGGCCTACGAGCAGTACTTC
CASSVAYEQYF
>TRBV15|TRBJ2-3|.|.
TGTGCCACCAGCAGAGGCCGCAGCACAGATACGCAGTATTTT
CATSRGRSTDTQYF
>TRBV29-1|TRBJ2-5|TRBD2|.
TGCAGCGTCGGCTTGAGCGGGAGAGAGACCCAGTACTTC
CSVGLSGRETQYF
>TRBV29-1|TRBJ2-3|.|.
TGCAGCGTTGAATTAGGCGGCACAGATACGCAGTATTTT
CSVELGGTDTQYF
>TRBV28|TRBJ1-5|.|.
TGTGCCAGCAGTTTGTCAGGGCGGGGGAATCAGCCCCAGCATTTT
CASSLSGRGNQPQHF
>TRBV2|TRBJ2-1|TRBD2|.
TGTGCCAGCATAGGGGGCTCTAGCGGGAGGGTTGCGTTCTTC
CASIGGSSGRVAFF
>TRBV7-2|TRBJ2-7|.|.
TGTGCCAGCAGCCTTTCCTACGAGCAGTACTTC
CASSLSYEQYF
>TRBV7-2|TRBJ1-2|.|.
TGTGCCAGCAGCTTAGCCAGCGGGGGGAGCTATGGCTACACCTTC
CASSLASGGSYGYTF
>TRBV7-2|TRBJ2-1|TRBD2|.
TGTGCCAGCAGCTTAGGCCCAGCGGGAGTTGAGCAGTTCTTC
CASSLGPAGVEQFF
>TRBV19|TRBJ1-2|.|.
TGTGCCAGTAGTCCACTCGGGGCTGGGGTCAACAACTATGGCTACACCTTC
CASSPLGAGVNNYGYTF